One T cell receptor beta chain is described in this entry. Profiled with immunoSEQ multiplex PCR; TCRdb holds only in-frame clones, not every one. The data contain about 400,000 clones, 88% of them singletons. The data stem from a study of blood T cell repertoires in COVID-19. As for the study in general: T cells, B-cell-depleted T cells, or PBMCs supplied cDNA or gDNA.

Trimming pared 5 bases from V and 6 bases from J, leaving 10 bases between. The CDR3 consists of 12 residues. The receptor's source is a woman younger than 45 with acute COVID-19. Sequencing was done on a sample of PBMCs or T cells enriched from blood (not recorded which). The chain couples TRBV12-3 or TRBV12-4 to TRBJ1-2; tentatively, D is TRBD1 (6 bases). Written as DNA, the CDR3 is TGTGCCAGCAGTCAGGGGTGGAATGGCTACACCTTC. It is translated as CASSQGWNGYTF.